The T cell receptor beta chain under discussion was sequenced for a study of shared clonotypes between healthy human individuals. General study findings and limits: Sequencing depth was expected to influence donor clonotype sharing.

The V and J ends lost 4 bases and 4 bases, in that order; junction bases with no gene match: 8. From germline, CDR1 is SGDLS and CDR2 YYNGEE. This CDR3 comprises 16 residues. A remark on this clone: The antigen is not known.

This table comes from immunoSEQ multiplex PCR, and its TCRdb copy is limited to in-frame clones, with some not included. The sample lists roughly 550,000 clones, roughly 95% occurring once. Naive CD8 cells lacked CD45RO, underwent positive selection for CCR7 and left out terminally differentiated effector memory CD45RA+ cells. Sequencing input: naive CD8+ T cells sorted from blood. V gene TRBV9 combines with J gene TRBJ2-3, with 11 nucleotides matching TRBD1. The sequence was collected from a woman under 40 in good health. The CDR3 nucleotides read TGTGCCAGCAGCTCTCCGGACAGGGGGCCCGCAGATACGCAGTATTTT. This codes for CASSSPDRGPADTQYF.